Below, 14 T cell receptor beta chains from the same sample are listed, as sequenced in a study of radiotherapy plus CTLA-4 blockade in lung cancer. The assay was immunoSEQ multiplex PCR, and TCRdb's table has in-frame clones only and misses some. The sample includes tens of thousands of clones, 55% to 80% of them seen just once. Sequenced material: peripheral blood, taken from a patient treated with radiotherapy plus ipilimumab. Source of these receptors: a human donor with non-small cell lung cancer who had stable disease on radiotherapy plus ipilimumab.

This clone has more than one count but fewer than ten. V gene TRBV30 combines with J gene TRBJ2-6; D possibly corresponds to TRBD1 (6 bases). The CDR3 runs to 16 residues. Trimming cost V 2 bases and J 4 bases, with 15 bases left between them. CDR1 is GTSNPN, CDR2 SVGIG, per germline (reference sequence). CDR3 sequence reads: CAWSTGPSWGANVLTF. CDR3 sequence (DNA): TGTGCCTGGAGTACAGGGCCTTCTTGGGGGGCCAACGTCCTGACTTTC.

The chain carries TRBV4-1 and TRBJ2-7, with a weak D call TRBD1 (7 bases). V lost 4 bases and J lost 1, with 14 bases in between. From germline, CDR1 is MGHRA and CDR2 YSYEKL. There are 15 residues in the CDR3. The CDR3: CASSLQGGASYEQYF. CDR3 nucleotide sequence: TGCGCCAGCAGCCTCCAGGGGGGAGCTTCCTACGAGCAGTACTTC.

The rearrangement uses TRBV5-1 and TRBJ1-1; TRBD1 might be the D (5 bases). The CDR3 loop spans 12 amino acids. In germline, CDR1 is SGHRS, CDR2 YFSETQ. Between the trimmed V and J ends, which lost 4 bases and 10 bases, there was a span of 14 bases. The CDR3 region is CASSTDQGGAFF. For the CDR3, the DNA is TGCGCCAGCAGCACAGACCAGGGAGGAGCTTTCTTT.

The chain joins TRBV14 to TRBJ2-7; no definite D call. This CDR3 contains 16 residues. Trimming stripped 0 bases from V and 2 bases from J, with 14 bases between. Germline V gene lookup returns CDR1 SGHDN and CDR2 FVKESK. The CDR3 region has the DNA TGTGCCAGCAGCCAAGATGTACTCGCATTTACCTACGAGCAGTACTTC. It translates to CASSQDVLAFTYEQYF.

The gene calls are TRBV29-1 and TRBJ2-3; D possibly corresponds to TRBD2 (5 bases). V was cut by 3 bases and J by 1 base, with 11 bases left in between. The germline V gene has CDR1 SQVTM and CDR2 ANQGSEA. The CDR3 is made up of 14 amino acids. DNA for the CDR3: TGCAGCGTTGATGAAGGACTCGGCACAGATACGCAGTATTTT. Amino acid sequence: CSVDEGLGTDTQYF.

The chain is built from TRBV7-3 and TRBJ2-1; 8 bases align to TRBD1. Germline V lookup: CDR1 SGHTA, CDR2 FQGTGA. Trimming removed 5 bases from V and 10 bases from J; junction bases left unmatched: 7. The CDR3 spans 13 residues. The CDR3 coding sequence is TGTGCCAGCAGCCAGACCAGGGGGCAAGAGCAGTTCTTC. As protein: CASSQTRGQEQFF. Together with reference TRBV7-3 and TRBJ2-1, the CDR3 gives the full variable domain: GAGVSQTPSNKVTEKGKYVELRCDPISGHTALYWYRQSLGQGPEFLIYFQGTGAADDSGLPNDRFFAVRPEGSVSTLKIQRTERGDSAVYLCASSQTRGQEQFFGPGTRLTVL.

CDR3: CASSYSGELGYGYTF. Here the CDR3 DNA reads TGTGCCAGCAGTTACTCCGGGGAGTTAGGCTATGGCTACACCTTC. This chain joins TRBV6-5 and TRBJ1-2, with D uncertain. The CDR3 sequence is 15 residues long. The V end was cut by 0 bases, the J end by 4 bases, with 12 bases between. The germline V gene encodes CDR1 MNHEY and CDR2 SVGAGI.

CDR3 residues: CASSLQGSNTEAFF. The CDR3 region has the DNA TGCGCCAGCAGCTTGCAGGGCAGCAACACTGAAGCTTTCTTT. J is TRBJ1-1 and V is TRBV5-1; a weak D match, TRBD1 (5 bases). The V gene lost 1 base and the J gene lost 2 bases, with 9 bases spanning the gap. The CDR3 sequence is 14 residues long. In germline, CDR1 is SGHRS, CDR2 YFSETQ.

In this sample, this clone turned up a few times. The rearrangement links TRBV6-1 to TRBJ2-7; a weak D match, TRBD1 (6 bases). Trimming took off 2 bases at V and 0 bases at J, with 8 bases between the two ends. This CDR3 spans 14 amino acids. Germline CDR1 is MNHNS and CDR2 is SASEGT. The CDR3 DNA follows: TGTGCCAGCAGTGAAAGGGACAACTCCTACGAGCAGTACTTC. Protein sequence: CASSERDNSYEQYF.

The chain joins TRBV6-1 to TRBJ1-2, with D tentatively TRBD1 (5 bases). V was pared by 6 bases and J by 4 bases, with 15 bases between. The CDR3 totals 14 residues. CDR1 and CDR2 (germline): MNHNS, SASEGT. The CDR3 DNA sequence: TGTGCCAGCAGCGAGGGACGGGACTTCTATGGCTACACCTTC. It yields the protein CASSEGRDFYGYTF.

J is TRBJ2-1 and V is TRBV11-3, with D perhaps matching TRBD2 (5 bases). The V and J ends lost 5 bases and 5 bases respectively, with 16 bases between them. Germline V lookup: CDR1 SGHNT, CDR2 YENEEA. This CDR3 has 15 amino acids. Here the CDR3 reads CASSARGRVNNEQFF. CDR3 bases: TGTGCCAGCAGCGCCCGGGGTCGAGTCAACAATGAGCAGTTCTTC. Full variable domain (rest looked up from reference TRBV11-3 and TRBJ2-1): EAGVVQSPRYKIIEKKQPVAFWCNPISGHNTLYWYLQNLGQGPELLIRYENEEAVDDSQLPKDRFSAERLKGVDSTLKIQPAELGDSAVYLCASSARGRVNNEQFFGPGTRLTVL.

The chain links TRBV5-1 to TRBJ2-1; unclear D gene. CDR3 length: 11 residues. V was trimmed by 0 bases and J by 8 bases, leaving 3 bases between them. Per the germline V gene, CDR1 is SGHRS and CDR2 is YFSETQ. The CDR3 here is CASSLADEQFF. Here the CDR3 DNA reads TGCGCCAGCAGCTTGGCAGATGAGCAGTTCTTC. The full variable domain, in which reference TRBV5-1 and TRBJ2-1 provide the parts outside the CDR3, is KAGVTQTPRYLIKTRGQQVTLSCSPISGHRSVSWYQQTPGQGLQFLFEYFSETQRNKGNFPGRFSGRQFSNSRSEMNVSTLELGDSALYLCASSLADEQFFGPGTRLTVL.

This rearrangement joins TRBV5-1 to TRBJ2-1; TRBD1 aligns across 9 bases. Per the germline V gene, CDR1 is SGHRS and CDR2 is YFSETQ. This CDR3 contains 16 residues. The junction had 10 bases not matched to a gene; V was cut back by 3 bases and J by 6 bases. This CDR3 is CASSSLTGGRVNEQFF. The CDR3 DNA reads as TGCGCCAGCAGCTCTTTGACAGGGGGTAGGGTCAATGAGCAGTTCTTC.

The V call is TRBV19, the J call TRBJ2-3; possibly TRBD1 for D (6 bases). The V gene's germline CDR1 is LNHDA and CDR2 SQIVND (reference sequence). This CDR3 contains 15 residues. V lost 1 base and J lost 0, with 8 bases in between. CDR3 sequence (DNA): TGTGCCAGTAGTATAGGGGGGCTAAGCACAGATACGCAGTATTTT. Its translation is CASSIGGLSTDTQYF.